This T cell receptor (beta chain) was identified during a study of blood T cell repertoires in COVID-19. In the study overall: The analysed material was cDNA or gDNA that came from T cells, B-cell-depleted T cells, or PBMCs.

Participants, about 18 to 95 years old, spanned fewer than 30 US areas. Each participant's cohort was designated according to participant-reported clinical history. CDR1 ENHRY and CDR2 SYGVKD come from the germline V gene. Trimming removed 10 bases from V and 8 bases from J; junction bases left unmatched: 2. The CDR3 sequence is 12 residues long. Measured with immunoSEQ multiplex PCR; TCRdb has only the in-frame clones, and not every one. The sample lists approximately 250,000 clones, 85% to 90% occurring once. J is TRBJ1-6 and V is TRBV10-3; 10 nucleotides match TRBD1. The TCR was taken from a young woman with acute COVID-19. Material for sequencing was PBMCs or T cells enriched from blood (not recorded which). The CDR3 here is CATGTGDSPLHF. The CDR3 DNA reads TGTGCCACCGGGACAGGGGATTCACCCCTCCACTTT.